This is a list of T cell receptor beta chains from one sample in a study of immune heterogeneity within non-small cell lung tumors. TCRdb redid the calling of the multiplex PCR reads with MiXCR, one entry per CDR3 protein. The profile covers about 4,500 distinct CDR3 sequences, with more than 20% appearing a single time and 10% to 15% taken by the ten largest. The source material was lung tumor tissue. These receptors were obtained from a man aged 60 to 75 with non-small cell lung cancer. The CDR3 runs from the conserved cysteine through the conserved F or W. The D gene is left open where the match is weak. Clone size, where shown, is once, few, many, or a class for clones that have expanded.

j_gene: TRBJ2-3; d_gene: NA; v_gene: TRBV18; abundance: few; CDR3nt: TGTGCCAGCTCACCAGGGGAGGATACGCAGTATTTT; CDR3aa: CASSPGEDTQYF
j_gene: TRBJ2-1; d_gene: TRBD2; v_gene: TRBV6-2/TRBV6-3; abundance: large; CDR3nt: TGTGCCAGCAGTGATCCGACGGGACTAGACGGATACAATGAGCAGTTCTTC; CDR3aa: CASSDPTGLDGYNEQFF
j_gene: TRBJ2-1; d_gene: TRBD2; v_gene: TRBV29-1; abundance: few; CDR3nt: TGCAGCGTTCATAGCGGGAGTAATGAGCAGTTCTTC; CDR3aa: CSVHSGSNEQFF
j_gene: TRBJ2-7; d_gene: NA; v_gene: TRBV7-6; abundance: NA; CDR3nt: TGTGCCAGCAGCCGAAGAGGAGGAGACGAGCAGTACTTC; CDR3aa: CASSRRGGDEQYF
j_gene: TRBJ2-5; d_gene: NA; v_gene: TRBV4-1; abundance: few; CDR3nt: TGCGCCAGCAGCCACGTTACAGACTTGGAGACCCAGTACTTC; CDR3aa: CASSHVTDLETQYF
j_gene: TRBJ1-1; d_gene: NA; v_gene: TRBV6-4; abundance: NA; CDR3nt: TGTGCCGGCAGTGTGGACGGTCAGAGCACTGAAGCTTTCTTT; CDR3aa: CAGSVDGQSTEAFF
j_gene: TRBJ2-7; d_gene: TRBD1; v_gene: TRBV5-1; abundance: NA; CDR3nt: TGCGCCAGCAGCCCATACCTTGGGGACAGGGGGCTATACCGGGGATACGAGCAGTACTTC; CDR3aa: CASSPYLGDRGLYRGYEQYF
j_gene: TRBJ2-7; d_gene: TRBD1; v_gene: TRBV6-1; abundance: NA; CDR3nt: TGTGCCAGCAAGACCGGGACAGGGCCCTCCTACGAGCAGTACTTC; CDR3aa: CASKTGTGPSYEQYF
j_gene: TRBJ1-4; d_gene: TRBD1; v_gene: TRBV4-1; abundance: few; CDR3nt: TGCGCCAGCAGACAGGGGGAGGATGAAAAACTGTTTTTT; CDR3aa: CASRQGEDEKLFF
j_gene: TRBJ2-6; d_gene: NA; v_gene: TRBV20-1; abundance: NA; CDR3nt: TGCAGTGCTAGTGGCTCTGGGGCCAACGTCCTGACTTTC; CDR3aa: CSASGSGANVLTF
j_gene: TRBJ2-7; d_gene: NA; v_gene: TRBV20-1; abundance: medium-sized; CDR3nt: TGCAGTGCTAGAGATGGAGGGGACGAGCAGTACTTC; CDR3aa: CSARDGGDEQYF
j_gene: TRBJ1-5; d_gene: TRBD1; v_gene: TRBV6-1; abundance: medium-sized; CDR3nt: TGTGCCAGCAGTGATCGGCAGGGGGTCAGGCAGCCCCAGCATTTT; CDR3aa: CASSDRQGVRQPQHF
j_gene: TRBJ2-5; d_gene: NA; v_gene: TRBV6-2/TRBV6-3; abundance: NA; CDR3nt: TGTGCCAGCAGTATAGTAGGGACCCAGTACTTC; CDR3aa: CASSIVGTQYF
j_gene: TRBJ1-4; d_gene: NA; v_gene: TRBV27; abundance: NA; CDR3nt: TGTGCCAGCAGTTTATCAGGGGCAACTAATGAAAAACTGTTTTTT; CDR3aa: CASSLSGATNEKLFF
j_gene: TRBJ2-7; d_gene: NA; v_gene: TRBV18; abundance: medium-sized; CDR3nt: TGTGCCAGCTCAAGTAGGGAATCCTACGAGCAGTACTTC; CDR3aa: CASSSRESYEQYF
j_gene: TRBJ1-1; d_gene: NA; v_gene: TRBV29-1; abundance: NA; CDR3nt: TGCAGCGCCATGAACTCGGGGGACACTGAAGCTTTCTTT; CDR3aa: CSAMNSGDTEAFF